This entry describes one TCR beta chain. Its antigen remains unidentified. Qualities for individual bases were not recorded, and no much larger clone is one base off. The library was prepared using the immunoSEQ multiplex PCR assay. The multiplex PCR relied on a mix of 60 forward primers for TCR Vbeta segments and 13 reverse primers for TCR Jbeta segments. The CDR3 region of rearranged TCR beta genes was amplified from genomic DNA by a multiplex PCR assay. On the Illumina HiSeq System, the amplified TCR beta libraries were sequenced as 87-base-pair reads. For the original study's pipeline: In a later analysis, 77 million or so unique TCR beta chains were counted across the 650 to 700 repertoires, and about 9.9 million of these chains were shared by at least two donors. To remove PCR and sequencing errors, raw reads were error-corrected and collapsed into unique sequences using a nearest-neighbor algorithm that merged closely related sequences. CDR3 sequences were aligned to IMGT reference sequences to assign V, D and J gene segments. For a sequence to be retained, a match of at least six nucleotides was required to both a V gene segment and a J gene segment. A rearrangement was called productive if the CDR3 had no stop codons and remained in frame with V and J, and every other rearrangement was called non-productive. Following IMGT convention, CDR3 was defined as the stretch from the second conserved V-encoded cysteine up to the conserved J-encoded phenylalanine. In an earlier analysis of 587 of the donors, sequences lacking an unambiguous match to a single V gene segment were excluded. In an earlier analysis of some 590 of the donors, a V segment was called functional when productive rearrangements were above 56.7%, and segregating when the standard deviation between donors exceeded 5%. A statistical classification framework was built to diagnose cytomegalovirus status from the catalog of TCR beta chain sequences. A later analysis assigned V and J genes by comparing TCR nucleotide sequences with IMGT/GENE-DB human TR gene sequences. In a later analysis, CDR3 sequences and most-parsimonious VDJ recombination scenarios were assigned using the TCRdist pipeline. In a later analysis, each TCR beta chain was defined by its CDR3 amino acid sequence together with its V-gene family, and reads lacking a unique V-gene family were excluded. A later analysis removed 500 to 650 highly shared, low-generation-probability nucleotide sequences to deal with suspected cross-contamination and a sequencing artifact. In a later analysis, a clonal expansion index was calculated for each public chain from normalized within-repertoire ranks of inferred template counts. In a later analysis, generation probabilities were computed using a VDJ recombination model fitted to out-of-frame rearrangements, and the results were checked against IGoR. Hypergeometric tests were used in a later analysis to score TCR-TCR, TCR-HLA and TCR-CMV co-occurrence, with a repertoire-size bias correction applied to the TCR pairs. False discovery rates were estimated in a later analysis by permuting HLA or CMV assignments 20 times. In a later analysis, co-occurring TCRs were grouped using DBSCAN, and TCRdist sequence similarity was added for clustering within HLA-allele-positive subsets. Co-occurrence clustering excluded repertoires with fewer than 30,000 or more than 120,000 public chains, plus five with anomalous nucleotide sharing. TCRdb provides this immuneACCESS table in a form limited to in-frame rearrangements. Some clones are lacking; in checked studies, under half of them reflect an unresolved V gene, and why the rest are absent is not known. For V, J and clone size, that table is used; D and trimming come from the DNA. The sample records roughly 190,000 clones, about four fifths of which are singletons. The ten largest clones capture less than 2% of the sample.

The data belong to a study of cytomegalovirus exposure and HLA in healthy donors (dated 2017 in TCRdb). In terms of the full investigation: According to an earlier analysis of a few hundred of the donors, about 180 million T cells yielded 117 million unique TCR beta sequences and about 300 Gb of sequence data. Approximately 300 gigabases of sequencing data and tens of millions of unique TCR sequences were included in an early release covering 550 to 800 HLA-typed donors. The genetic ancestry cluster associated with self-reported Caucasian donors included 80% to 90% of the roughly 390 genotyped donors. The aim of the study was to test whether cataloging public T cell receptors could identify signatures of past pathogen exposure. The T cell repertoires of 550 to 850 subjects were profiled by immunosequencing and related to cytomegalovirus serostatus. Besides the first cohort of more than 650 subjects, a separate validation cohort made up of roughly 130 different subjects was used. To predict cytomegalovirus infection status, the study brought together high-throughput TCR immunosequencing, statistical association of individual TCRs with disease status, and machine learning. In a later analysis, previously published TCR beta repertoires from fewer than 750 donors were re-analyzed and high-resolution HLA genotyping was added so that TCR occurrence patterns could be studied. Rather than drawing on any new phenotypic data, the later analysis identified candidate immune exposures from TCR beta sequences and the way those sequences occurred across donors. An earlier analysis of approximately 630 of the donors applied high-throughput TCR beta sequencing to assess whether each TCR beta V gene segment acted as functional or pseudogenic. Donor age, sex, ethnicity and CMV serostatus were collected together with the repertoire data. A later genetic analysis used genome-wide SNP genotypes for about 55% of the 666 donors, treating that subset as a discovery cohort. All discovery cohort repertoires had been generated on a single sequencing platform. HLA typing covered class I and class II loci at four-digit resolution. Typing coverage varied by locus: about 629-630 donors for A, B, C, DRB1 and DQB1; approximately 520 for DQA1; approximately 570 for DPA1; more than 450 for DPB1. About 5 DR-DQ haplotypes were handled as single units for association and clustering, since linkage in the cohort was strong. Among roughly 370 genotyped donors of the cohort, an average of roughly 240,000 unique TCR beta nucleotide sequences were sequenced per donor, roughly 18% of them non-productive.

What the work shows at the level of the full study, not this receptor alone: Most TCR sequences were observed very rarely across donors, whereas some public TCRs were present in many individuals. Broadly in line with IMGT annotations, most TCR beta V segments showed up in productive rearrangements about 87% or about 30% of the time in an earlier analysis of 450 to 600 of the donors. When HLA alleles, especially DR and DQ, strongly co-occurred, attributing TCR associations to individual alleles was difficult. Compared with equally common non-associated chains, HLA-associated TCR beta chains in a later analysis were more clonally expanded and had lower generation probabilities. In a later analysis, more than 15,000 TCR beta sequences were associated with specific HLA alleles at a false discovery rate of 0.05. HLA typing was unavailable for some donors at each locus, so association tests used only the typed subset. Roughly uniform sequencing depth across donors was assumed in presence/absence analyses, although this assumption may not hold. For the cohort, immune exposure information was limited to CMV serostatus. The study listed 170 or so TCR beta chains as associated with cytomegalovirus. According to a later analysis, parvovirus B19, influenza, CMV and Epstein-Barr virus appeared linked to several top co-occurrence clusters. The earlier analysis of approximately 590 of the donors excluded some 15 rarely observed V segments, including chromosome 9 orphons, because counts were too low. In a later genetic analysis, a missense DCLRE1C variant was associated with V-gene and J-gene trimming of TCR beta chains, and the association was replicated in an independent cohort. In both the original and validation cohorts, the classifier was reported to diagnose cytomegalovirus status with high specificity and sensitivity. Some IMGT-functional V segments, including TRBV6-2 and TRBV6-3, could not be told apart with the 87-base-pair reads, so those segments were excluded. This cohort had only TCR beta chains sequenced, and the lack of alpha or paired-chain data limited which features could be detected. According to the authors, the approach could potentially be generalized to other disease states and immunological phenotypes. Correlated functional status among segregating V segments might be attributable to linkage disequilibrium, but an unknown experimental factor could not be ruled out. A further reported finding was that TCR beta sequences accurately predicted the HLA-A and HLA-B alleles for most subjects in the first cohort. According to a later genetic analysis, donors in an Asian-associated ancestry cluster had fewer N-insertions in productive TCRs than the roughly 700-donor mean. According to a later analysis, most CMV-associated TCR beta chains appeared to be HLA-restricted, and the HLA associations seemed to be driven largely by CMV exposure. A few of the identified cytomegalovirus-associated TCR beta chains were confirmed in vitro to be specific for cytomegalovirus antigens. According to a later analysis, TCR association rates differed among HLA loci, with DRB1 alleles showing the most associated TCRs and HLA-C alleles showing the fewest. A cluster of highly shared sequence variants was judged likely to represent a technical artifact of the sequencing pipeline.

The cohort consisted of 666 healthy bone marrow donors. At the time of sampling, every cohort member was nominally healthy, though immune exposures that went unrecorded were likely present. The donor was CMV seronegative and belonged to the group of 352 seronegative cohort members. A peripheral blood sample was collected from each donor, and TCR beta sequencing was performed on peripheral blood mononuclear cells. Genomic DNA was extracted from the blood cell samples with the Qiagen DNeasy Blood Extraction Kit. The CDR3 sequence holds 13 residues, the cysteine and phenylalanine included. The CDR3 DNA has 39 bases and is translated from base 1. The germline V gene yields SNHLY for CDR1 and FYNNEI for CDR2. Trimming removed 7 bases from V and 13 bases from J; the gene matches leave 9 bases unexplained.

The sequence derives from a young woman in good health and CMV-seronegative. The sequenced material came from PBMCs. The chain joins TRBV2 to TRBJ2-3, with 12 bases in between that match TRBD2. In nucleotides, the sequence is TGTGCCAGCACTCTGACTAGCGGGAGTGAGAAGTATTTT. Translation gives CASTLTSGSEKYF.